The 12 T cell receptor beta chains below come from one sample, sequenced in a study of blood T cells in healthy people across ages. Next came a second PCR, run for about 7 to 12 cycles, which used a sample-barcoded 5' primer along with a J-beta primer mix. TCRdb used MiXCR to reprocess the 5' RACE reads, holding one entry per CDR3 protein. The table shows approximately 730,000 distinct CDR3 sequences, with more than 40% occurring only once. The sample consisted of blood. The receptors were gathered from a woman aged 60-70 years in good health.

The chain has TRBV29-1 and TRBJ2-3; TRBD2 might be the D (6 bases). The CDR3 runs to 14 residues. The V gene lost 7 bases and the J gene lost 2 bases, with 16 bases spanning the gap. CDR1 and CDR2 (germline): SQVTM, ANQGSEA. This chain's CDR3 is CSAPSEGNTDTQYF. The CDR3 coding sequence is TGCAGCGCCCCGTCGGAGGGGAACACAGATACGCAGTATTTT.

This clonotype has just one count. The chain uses TRBV20-1 and TRBJ2-3, with 14 bases identical to TRBD2. Germline V gives CDR1 DFQATT, CDR2 SNEGSKA (reference sequence). This CDR3 has 19 amino acids. Losses at the gene ends were 5 bases for V and 2 bases for J; bases not matched to a gene: 15. The CDR3 spells CSALRLPGLAGVSTDTQYF. The CDR3 DNA follows: TGCAGTGCTCTACGCCTCCCGGGACTAGCGGGAGTCTCCACAGATACGCAGTATTTT.

The rearrangement uses TRBV7-9 and TRBJ2-7; possibly TRBD2 for D (5 bases). The CDR3 covers 13 residues. Per the germline V gene, CDR1 is SEHNR and CDR2 is FQNEAQ (reference sequence). The germline V and J ends were trimmed by 0 bases and 5 bases, with 8 bases remaining between them. Written as DNA, the CDR3 is TGTGCCAGCAGCTTAGCTGTCGGGGACGAGCAGTACTTC. Amino acid sequence: CASSLAVGDEQYF.

This sequence joins TRBV5-1 and TRBJ2-7; TRBD2 matches at 8 bases. Per the germline V gene, CDR1 is SGHRS and CDR2 is YFSETQ. This CDR3 contains 14 residues. J lost 5 bases, V lost 4 bases, and 8 bases had no gene match. For the CDR3, the DNA is TGCGCCAGCAGCCCTGGGACTAGTTCTGACGAGCAGTACTTC. Translation gives CASSPGTSSDEQYF.

This clonotype was detected only a few times. The CDR3 loop reads CASSQHREANYGYTF. CDR3 nucleotides: TGTGCCAGCAGCCAACACAGGGAGGCTAACTATGGCTACACCTTC. The V call is TRBV2, the J call TRBJ1-2, with D possibly TRBD1 on 6 matching bases. There are 15 residues in the CDR3. Deletions cut 6 bases from V and 0 bases from J, with 14 bases between. From germline, CDR1 is SNHLY and CDR2 FYNNEI.

The chain combines TRBV20-1 with TRBJ2-6; 7 positions match TRBD1. This CDR3 is built from 17 residues. The trim removed 4 bases at V and 2 bases at J, leaving 11 bases unmatched. Germline V gene lookup returns CDR1 DFQATT and CDR2 SNEGSKA (reference sequence). In DNA, the CDR3 is TGCAGTGCTATAATATGGGACAGTTCACCTGGGGCCAACGTCCTGACTTTC. This gives the protein CSAIIWDSSPGANVLTF.

This clonotype was picked up a small number of times. The chain has TRBV7-3 and TRBJ2-1, with D possibly matching TRBD1 (5 bases). V lost 0 bases and J lost 4, with 13 bases in between. Germline V gene sequence: CDR1 SGHTA, CDR2 FQGTGA. CDR3 length: 16 residues. The CDR3 DNA reads as TGTGCCAGCAGCTTAACTGGGGCAGGAATTTACAATGAGCAGTTCTTC. It codes for CASSLTGAGIYNEQFF.

This clonotype was counted between two and nine times. V and J are TRBV20-1 and TRBJ1-2, with D hard to call. There are 14 residues in the CDR3. Germline loops: CDR1 DFQATT, CDR2 SNEGSKA (reference sequence). V lost 2 bases to trimming and J lost 0 bases, with 10 bases between them. CDR3 coding DNA: TGCAGTGCTAGAACGACTGACTCTAACTATGGCTACACCTTC. The encoded protein is CSARTTDSNYGYTF.

V and J are TRBV20-1 and TRBJ1-5; 7 bases map to TRBD1. V trimming: 5 bases; J trimming: 0 bases; junction bases outside the gene matches: 13. The CDR3 extends over 17 amino acids. Germline CDR1 DFQATT, CDR2 SNEGSKA (reference sequence). The CDR3, as DNA: TGCAGTGCTGGACGCGACAGGGATAGACGTAGCAATCAGCCCCAGCATTTT. Protein: CSAGRDRDRRSNQPQHF.

This clonotype has more than one count but fewer than ten. The chain has TRBV7-9 and TRBJ2-7; possibly TRBD1 for D (5 bases). The length of the CDR3 is 16 residues. The germline gives CDR1 SEHNR, CDR2 FQNEAQ (reference sequence). Trimming removed 5 bases from V and 5 bases from J, with 22 bases in between. Here the CDR3 reads CASSPGIWTWANEQYF. The DNA for the CDR3 is TGTGCCAGCAGCCCAGGGATATGGACATGGGCCAACGAGCAGTACTTC.

The chain links TRBV19 to TRBJ2-1; TRBD2 is a possible D gene (6 bases). CDR1 is LNHDA, CDR2 SQIVND, per germline (reference sequence). Trimming took 6 bases from V and 4 from J, leaving 10 bases between them. The CDR3 length is 13 residues. The CDR3 DNA sequence: TGTGCCAGTAGGCCTGGGACTTACAATGAGCAGTTCTTC. Protein sequence: CASRPGTYNEQFF. The complete variable domain, with remaining parts taken from reference TRBV19 and TRBJ2-1, reads DGGITQSPKYLFRKEGQNVTLSCEQNLNHDAMYWYRQDPGQGLRLIYYSQIVNDFQKGDIAEGYSVSREKKESFPLTVTSAQKNPTAFYLCASRPGTYNEQFFGPGTRLTVL.

The chain carries TRBV6-5 and TRBJ2-5; D is uncertain. The CDR3 is 15 residues long. Germline loops: CDR1 MNHEY, CDR2 SVGAGI. Trimming removed 0 bases from V and 7 bases from J, with 15 bases in between. CDR3 region: CASSYSRSRPGTQYF. The DNA of the CDR3 is TGTGCCAGCAGTTACTCCAGGTCCAGGCCGGGGACCCAGTACTTC.